The 8 T cell receptor beta chains below were found in one sample sequenced in a study of T-cell reconstitution after alpha-beta-depleted transplantation in children. It was with unique molecular identifiers that the TCRbeta library was prepared. TCRdb reprocessed the PCR reads via MiXCR and lists one record per CDR3 protein. This sample has 780,000 or so distinct CDR3 sequences, with about 15% found just once. The input for sequencing was PBMCs, mostly from graft donor cells, taken 360 days after TCRalphabeta/CD19-depleted stem cell transplant. The receptors were sampled from a male patient between 10 and 17 years old who had a stem cell transplant for acute lymphoblastic leukemia, so the T cells may come from the graft donor.

The chain recombines TRBV3-1 with TRBJ2-7, with D perhaps matching TRBD2 (5 bases). The CDR3 has 11 amino acids. Germline V gene lookup returns CDR1 LGHDT and CDR2 YNNKEL (reference sequence). V dropped 3 bases and J dropped 12 bases, with 12 bases sitting between them. In DNA form, the CDR3 reads TGTGCCAGCAGCCATAAGGACTGGTTGTACTTC. Translated, it gives CASSHKDWLYF.

This clonotype was counted only a few times. The chain is built from TRBV5-1 and TRBJ2-7, with 7 bases fitting TRBD1. V dropped 4 bases and J dropped 2; count of bases not matched to a gene: 9. The CDR3 has 15 residues. Germline V lookup: CDR1 SGHRS, CDR2 YFSETQ. CDR3 DNA sequence: TGCGCCAGCAGCCCCCGACAGGGTTCGGCCTACGAGCAGTACTTC. This sequence encodes CASSPRQGSAYEQYF.

This clonotype has only a few counts. CDR3 amino acids: CSARVPPIPGIIAKNIQYF. Here the CDR3 DNA reads TGCAGTGCTAGAGTCCCCCCGATACCCGGTATAATAGCCAAAAACATTCAGTACTTC. The chain combines TRBV20-1 with TRBJ2-4; D is undetermined. This CDR3 has 19 amino acids. CDR1 and CDR2 from the germline V gene are DFQATT and SNEGSKA (reference sequence). V lost 1 base and J 0 bases, leaving 22 bases between the germline ends.

There are a few counts of this clonotype. This chain links TRBV7-2 with TRBJ1-2; 9 nucleotides line up with TRBD1. This CDR3 has 16 residues. Germline V lookup: CDR1 SGHTA, CDR2 FQGNSA. V gave up 4 bases and J gave up 4 bases; unmatched junction bases: 10. For the CDR3, the DNA is TGTGCCAGCAGCTACACCGGGACAGGGCCGGTCTATGGCTACACCTTC. Translated: CASSYTGTGPVYGYTF.

The chain has TRBV20-1 and TRBJ2-7; 8 positions match TRBD1. Germline loops: CDR1 DFQATT, CDR2 SNEGSKA (reference sequence). CDR3 size: 16 residues. The trim removed 6 bases at V and 6 bases at J, leaving 19 bases unmatched. As DNA, the CDR3 is TGCAGTGCAGGGACAGGCCCCACAATCGGACTACGCGAGCAGTACTTC. Translating gives CSAGTGPTIGLREQYF.

This clonotype has more than one count but fewer than ten. The chain joins TRBV14 to TRBJ2-1; 9 nucleotides match TRBD2. Germline CDR1 SGHDN, CDR2 FVKESK. The CDR3 runs to 18 residues. Germline trimming cut 1 base from V and 8 bases from J; bases unmatched to any gene: 15. DNA for the CDR3: TGTGCCAGCAGCCAAGGACCCCAAGGTAGCGGGAGTTTACATGAGCAGTTCTTC. Protein product: CASSQGPQGSGSLHEQFF.

Turning to this clonotype: Since no conserved phenylalanine or tryptophan closes the CDR3, a read error is the likely cause. V usage is TRBV5-1 and J usage is TRBJ2-7; perhaps TRBD1 as D (6 bases). Trimming took 0 bases from V and 5 from J, leaving 18 bases between them. This CDR3 has 16 amino acids. Per the germline V gene, CDR1 is SGHRS and CDR2 is YFSETQ. The CDR3 loop reads CASSLGQAKSTNEQYI. The CDR3, as DNA: TGCGCCAGCAGCTTGGGACAGGCTAAATCTACCAACGAGCAGTACATC.

The rearrangement links TRBV2 to TRBJ2-7; either TRBD1 or TRBD2 may fit D (5 bases each). The CDR3 extends over 14 amino acids. The ends were cut back, 6 bases at V and 5 bases at J, with 17 bases in the middle. Germline V gene lookup returns CDR1 SNHLY and CDR2 FYNNEI. As DNA, the CDR3 is TGTGCCAGCAGGAACAGGTTGTTCGGGAACGAGCAGTACTTC. Protein: CASRNRLFGNEQYF. Based on the CDR3 plus reference TRBV2 and TRBJ2-7, the full variable domain is EPEVTQTPSHQVTQMGQEVILRCVPISNHLYFYWYRQILGQKVEFLVSFYNNEISEKSEIFDDQFSVERPDGSNFTLKIRSTKLEDSAMYFCASRNRLFGNEQYFGPGTRLTVT.